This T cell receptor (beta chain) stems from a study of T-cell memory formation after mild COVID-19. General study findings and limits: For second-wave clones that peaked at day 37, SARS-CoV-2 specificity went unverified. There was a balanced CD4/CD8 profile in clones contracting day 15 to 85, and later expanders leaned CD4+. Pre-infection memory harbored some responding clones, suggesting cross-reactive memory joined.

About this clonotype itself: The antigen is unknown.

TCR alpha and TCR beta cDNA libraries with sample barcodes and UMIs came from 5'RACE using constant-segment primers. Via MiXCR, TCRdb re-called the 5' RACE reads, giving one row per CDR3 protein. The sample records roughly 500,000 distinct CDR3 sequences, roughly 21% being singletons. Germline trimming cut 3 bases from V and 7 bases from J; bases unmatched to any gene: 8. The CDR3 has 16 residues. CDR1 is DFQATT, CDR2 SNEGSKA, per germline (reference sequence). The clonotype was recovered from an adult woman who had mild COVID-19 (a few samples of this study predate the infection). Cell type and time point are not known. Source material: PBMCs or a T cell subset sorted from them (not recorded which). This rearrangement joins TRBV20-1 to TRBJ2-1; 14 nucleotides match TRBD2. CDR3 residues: CSASLRTSGGQNEQFF. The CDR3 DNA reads TGCAGTGCTAGTCTAAGGACTAGCGGGGGGCAAAATGAGCAGTTCTTC.